These 19 T cell receptor beta chains originate from one sample sequenced in a study of Graves' ophthalmopathy and Graves' hyperthyroidism. Amplification from RNA transcripts yielded the TCR beta CDR3 regions. First-round RT-PCR relied on HTBI primers, and a second-round multiplex PCR came next. MiXCR, run by TCRdb on the multiplex PCR reads, gives a single entry per CDR3 protein. The table records some 350,000 distinct CDR3 sequences, roughly 17% of them present only once. Sequenced material: peripheral blood. Receptors originate from an adult woman with stable Graves' hyperthyroidism.

This clonotype was seen at least ten times. This sequence joins TRBV30 and TRBJ1-1, with D perhaps matching TRBD1 (6 bases). CDR1 and CDR2 from the germline V gene are GTSNPN and SVGIG (reference sequence). The V end lost 3 bases, the J end lost 0 bases, and 11 bases lay between the germline ends. This CDR3 comprises 14 residues. For the CDR3, the DNA is TGTGCCTGGAGCATCGGACAGATGAACACTGAAGCTTTCTTT. It is translated as CAWSIGQMNTEAFF.

This clonotype has more than one count but fewer than ten. The chain is built from TRBV6-5 and TRBJ2-7, with D unresolved. The V and J ends lost 4 bases and 2 bases respectively, with 9 bases between them. The germline V gene has CDR1 MNHEY and CDR2 SVGAGI. CDR3 length equals 13 residues. CDR3 DNA sequence: TGTGCCAGCAGTTGGACGGCCGCCTACGAGCAGTACTTC. Protein sequence: CASSWTAAYEQYF.

This clonotype appeared many times. This chain uses TRBV30 with TRBJ1-1, with D unclear. V shed 5 bases and J shed 5 bases, with 9 bases lying between them. The CDR3 consists of 11 residues. Germline V gene sequence: CDR1 GTSNPN, CDR2 SVGIG (reference sequence). CDR3 sequence reads: CAWGMRTEAFF. CDR3 coding DNA: TGTGCCTGGGGGATGAGAACTGAAGCTTTCTTT.

This clonotype was seen repeatedly, ten times or more. This chain joins TRBV7-9 and TRBJ1-1; unclear D gene. The V gene lost 3 bases and the J gene lost 3 bases, with 17 bases spanning the gap. Germline CDR1 SEHNR, CDR2 FQNEAQ (reference sequence). The CDR3 is 16 amino acids. CDR3 protein: CASSFIFLGGDTEAFF. In DNA form, the CDR3 reads TGTGCCAGCAGCTTTATCTTCCTCGGCGGCGACACTGAAGCTTTCTTT.

This chain connects TRBV12-3 or TRBV12-4 to TRBJ1-2; 7 bases align to TRBD1. V shed 2 bases and J 0 bases; nucleotides not matched to a gene: 6. The CDR3 is 16 amino acids. DNA for the CDR3: TGTGCCAGCAGTTTAATCCGGGACAGCGCTAACTATGGCTACACCTTC. Encoded protein: CASSLIRDSANYGYTF.

This clonotype was detected many times. The chain combines TRBV20-1 with TRBJ2-7; D unclear. Germline V gene data show CDR1 as DFQATT and CDR2 as SNEGSKA (reference sequence). V lost 3 bases to trimming and J lost 6 bases, with 9 bases between them. CDR3 size: 11 residues. This chain's CDR3 is CSASGSREQYF. DNA for the CDR3: TGCAGTGCTAGCGGTTCACGCGAGCAGTACTTC.

This clonotype showed up many times. Being one base from a much bigger clone, this may be a read error. It is likely a read error, because the conserved phenylalanine at the end of the CDR3 is missing. The chain uses TRBV7-2 and TRBJ2-7; 8 bases fit TRBD1. The CDR3 covers 13 residues. CDR1 is SGHTA and CDR2 is FQGNSA in the germline V gene. J was trimmed by 1 base and V by 6 bases; bases with no gene match: 2. CDR3 in DNA: TGTGCCAGCAGTGGGGACAGGTCCTACGAGCAGTACCTC. It encodes CASSGDRSYEQYL.

This clonotype has at least ten counts. At one of its ends the junction is not consistent with the germline gene, which may arise from a read error. This chain connects TRBV10-3 to TRBJ2-6; no reliable D call. Germline V gene lookup returns CDR1 ENHRY and CDR2 SYGVKD. The CDR3 covers 13 residues. CDR3 sequence (DNA): TGTGCCAATAGAGGCTCTGGGACCAACGTCCTGACTTTC. Amino acids: CANRGSGTNVLTF.

This clonotype was counted between two and nine times. This rearrangement joins TRBV3-1 to TRBJ2-5; D gene ambiguous. V shed 3 bases and J shed 5 bases, with 19 bases lying between them. The CDR3 is 16 amino acids. The V gene's germline CDR1 is LGHDT and CDR2 YNNKEL (reference sequence). The CDR3 region is CASSQEELNSWETQYF. DNA for the CDR3: TGTGCCAGCAGCCAGGAAGAATTAAACAGCTGGGAGACCCAGTACTTC.

This clonotype was recorded at least ten times. The V call is TRBV28, the J call TRBJ2-7; perhaps TRBD2 as D (5 bases). Trimming took off 7 bases at V and 2 bases at J, with 12 bases between the two ends. This CDR3 has 13 residues. The germline CDR1 and CDR2 sequences are MDHEN and SYDVKM. CDR3: CASKRDGTYEQYF. CDR3 in DNA: TGTGCCAGCAAAAGAGACGGGACCTACGAGCAGTACTTC.

The chain couples TRBV5-1 to TRBJ2-7; no clear D gene. V was cut by 4 bases and J by 0 bases, with 14 bases left in between. The CDR3 loop spans 15 amino acids. Germline V gene lookup returns CDR1 SGHRS and CDR2 YFSETQ. CDR3 DNA: TGCGCCAGCAGCCCCGACACTTTAACCTCCTACGAGCAGTACTTC. Its translation: CASSPDTLTSYEQYF.

This clonotype was seen at least ten times. The rearrangement links TRBV18 to TRBJ1-3, with D possibly TRBD1 on 5 matching bases. This CDR3 is built from 16 residues. The V end was cut by 1 base, the J end by 11 bases, with 21 bases between. The germline CDR1 and CDR2 sequences are KGHSH and LQKENI. CDR3 region: CASSPLRTRDRGAIYF. The CDR3 DNA follows: TGTGCCAGCTCACCACTTCGGACAAGAGATCGCGGCGCCATATATTTT.

The chain links TRBV7-8 to TRBJ2-6; D gene ambiguous. CDR3 size: 15 residues. V lost 8 bases and J 4 bases, leaving 15 bases between the germline ends. Germline CDR1 SGHVS, CDR2 FQNEAQ. As DNA, the CDR3 is TGTGCCAGCTGCCTCCAGGCCAGCGGGGCCAACGTCCTGACTTTC. Encoded protein: CASCLQASGANVLTF.

This clonotype has ten or more counts. The J gene is TRBJ2-2, the V gene TRBV27, with D possibly TRBD2 on 6 matching bases. Trimming removed 5 bases from V and 8 bases from J, with 9 bases in between. Germline V gene lookup returns CDR1 MNHEY and CDR2 SMNVEV (reference sequence). This CDR3 spans 12 amino acids. The CDR3 DNA follows: TGTGCCAGCAGTCGACTAGAGGGGGAGCTGTTTTTT. Its protein is CASSRLEGELFF.

This clonotype was seen repeatedly, ten times or more. The V gene is TRBV11-2, the J gene TRBJ2-7; TRBD2 agrees at 7 bases. From germline, CDR1 is SGHAT and CDR2 FQNNGV. V was clipped by 5 bases and J by 3 bases; unmatched bases: 1. There are 12 residues in the CDR3. The CDR3 protein is CASSREDYEQYF. The CDR3 DNA follows: TGTGCCAGCAGCCGGGAGGACTACGAGCAGTACTTC.

This clonotype has ten or more counts. This chain links TRBV7-2 with TRBJ1-3; the D gene is possibly TRBD1 (5 bases). Germline V gene sequence: CDR1 SGHTA, CDR2 FQGNSA. The germline V and J ends were trimmed by 5 bases and 2 bases, with 10 bases remaining between them. The CDR3 spans 14 residues. CDR3 in DNA: TGTGCCAGCAGCAGAGGGGATCCTGGAAACACCATATATTTT. Residues: CASSRGDPGNTIYF.

This clonotype was counted ten times or more. V usage is TRBV7-9 and J usage is TRBJ2-5; D gene ambiguous. The CDR3 contains 14 residues. The V gene's germline CDR1 is SEHNR and CDR2 FQNEAQ (reference sequence). The V end was cut by 2 bases, the J end by 2 bases, with 9 bases between. The CDR3 sequence: CASSLLRLQETQYF. CDR3 coding DNA: TGTGCCAGCAGCTTATTGCGGCTTCAAGAGACCCAGTACTTC.

This clonotype has a handful of counts. The CDR3 loop reads CATSDSGRGNNEQFF. Written as DNA, the CDR3 is TGTGCCACCAGTGATTCGGGACGGGGAAACAATGAGCAGTTCTTC. The chain combines TRBV24-1 with TRBJ2-1; the D gene could be TRBD1 or TRBD2 (5 bases each). CDR1 and CDR2 from the germline V gene are KGHDR and SFDVKD. The length of the CDR3 is 15 residues. Trimming removed 2 bases at V and 5 bases at J, with 12 bases between.

This clonotype showed up many times. The J gene is TRBJ1-3, the V gene TRBV6-1; tentative D call: TRBD1 (5 bases). Trimming took off 7 bases at V and 0 bases at J, with 13 bases between the two ends. Germline V CDR1 and CDR2: MNHNS, SASEGT. The CDR3 totals 15 residues. CDR3 loop: CASTAGTVSGNTIYF. In DNA, the CDR3 is TGTGCCAGCACTGCTGGGACCGTCTCTGGAAACACCATATATTTT.